This T cell receptor beta chain was recorded in a study of T cell responses to AZD1222 COVID-19 vaccine (dated by TCRdb to the early 2020s). Looking at the study overall: A total of just over 230 trial participants underwent TCR sequencing, of whom roughly 210 had received two doses of AZD1222 and approximately 25 had received two doses of the MenACWY control vaccine. Enrollment into the trials was organized by age into subgroups of 18-55, 56-69 and 70-plus years, and those subgroups contained approximately 150, 30 and 60 TCR-sequenced participants, respectively.

The time point label, read with the paper, signifies: about 28 days (+/-7) after the second vaccine dose. AZD1222 recipients given second doses at about 4 weeks or at about 12 weeks were pooled, since spike-specific TCR depth and breadth were not found to differ between the two schedules. The vaccinee samples were drawn from two UK trials, COV001 and COV002, one of which was a single-blind randomized controlled phase 2/3 trial testing AZD1222 (ChAdOx1 nCoV-19) in healthy adults. For TCRbeta chain sequencing, PBMC samples were collected from trial participants at day 0 and at day 28 after the second dose. What the work shows at the level of the full study, not this receptor alone: After two AZD1222 doses, both the breadth and the depth of spike-specific TCRs were significantly higher than at day 0 and than in MenACWY recipients. Nearly half of unique spike-specific TCRs reportedly recognized epitopes outside regions mutated in the B.1.351 and B.1.1.7 variants. The whole spike protein was spanned by vaccine-associated CD4 TCRs, and dominant responses were seen in regions 160-218 and 743-854. In the small 56-69-year group, the increase in depth fell short of significance, most likely because of low power. Conclusions about previously exposed vaccinees were limited because only a handful of AZD1222 recipients were SARS-CoV-2 seropositive at baseline. Participants were mostly white British, with more females than males. The authors suggested clonal diversity may have been underestimated. Because no day 14 peak-response samples were available, the repertoires could be characterized only after the peak T cell response.

V is clipped by 0 bases and J by 5 bases, and the sequence between their germline boundaries is 10 bases long. Its CDR3 holds 14 amino acids, cysteine through phenylalanine. Only the CDR3 DNA is retained, 42 bases long and in frame from the first base. CDR1 and CDR2 (MNHNS, SASEGT) derive from the germline V gene. With respect to this clone: No cognate antigen has been identified for it. No quality values exist for individual bases; no much larger clone is one base distant.

The CDR3 regions of human TCRbeta chains were analyzed by immunosequencing. The source study handled its data this way. TCRs in the repertoires were matched against a reference library of SARS-CoV-2-specific TCRs that had been generated with the MIRA antigen-specificity platform. Breadth was defined as the fraction of unique TCRs that were SARS-CoV-2-associated. Depth was defined as the fraction of total T cells that were SARS-CoV-2-associated. Using the MIRA data, each spike-specific TCR was mapped to the spike region that the TCR reacts to and placed in a CD4 or CD8 class. Log10-transformed breadth and depth values were compared by one-way ANOVA with Sidak's multiple comparisons tests. The table was pulled from immuneACCESS by TCRdb, which kept in-frame rearrangements only. Such tables lose some clones; where checked, under half of the loss comes from unresolved V genes, and the rest has no known cause. V and J calls and clone size are as listed in that table; D and trimming were resolved from the DNA. This sample holds tens of thousands of clones; roughly 89% were observed only once. Of the sample, around a tenth is held by the ten largest clones.

This receptor was obtained from an adult who received the AZD1222 COVID-19 vaccine. This specimen was peripheral blood, taken 28 days after the second AZD1222 dose. The sequence joins TRBV6-1 to TRBJ1-1; a tentative D match to TRBD1 spans 6 bases. The nucleotide sequence is TGTGCCAGCAGTGAAGCCAGGACAGTAACTGAAGCTTTCTTT. It specifies CASSEARTVTEAFF.